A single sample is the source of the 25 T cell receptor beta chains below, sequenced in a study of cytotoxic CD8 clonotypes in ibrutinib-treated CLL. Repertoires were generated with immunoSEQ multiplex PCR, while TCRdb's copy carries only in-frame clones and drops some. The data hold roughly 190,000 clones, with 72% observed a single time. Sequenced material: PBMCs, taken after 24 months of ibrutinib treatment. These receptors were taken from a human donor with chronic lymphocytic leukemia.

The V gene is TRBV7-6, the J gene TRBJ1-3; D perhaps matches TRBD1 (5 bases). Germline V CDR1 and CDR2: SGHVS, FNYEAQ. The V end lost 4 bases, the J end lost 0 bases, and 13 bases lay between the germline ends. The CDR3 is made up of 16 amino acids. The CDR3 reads CASSSGLGISGNTIYF. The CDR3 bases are TGTGCCAGCAGCTCAGGGCTTGGCATCTCTGGAAACACCATATATTTT.

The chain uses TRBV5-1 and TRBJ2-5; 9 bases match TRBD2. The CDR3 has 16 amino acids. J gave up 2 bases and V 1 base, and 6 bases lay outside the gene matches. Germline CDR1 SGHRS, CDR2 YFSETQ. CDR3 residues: CASSLSPAGGQETQYF. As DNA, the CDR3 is TGCGCCAGCAGCTTGTCGCCAGCGGGAGGTCAAGAGACCCAGTACTTC.

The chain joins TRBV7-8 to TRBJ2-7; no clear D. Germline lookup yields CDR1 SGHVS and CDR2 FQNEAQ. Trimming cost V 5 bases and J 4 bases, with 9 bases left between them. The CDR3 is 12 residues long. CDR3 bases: TGTGCCAGCAGCCAGGCCCCTTACGAGCAGTACTTC. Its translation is CASSQAPYEQYF.

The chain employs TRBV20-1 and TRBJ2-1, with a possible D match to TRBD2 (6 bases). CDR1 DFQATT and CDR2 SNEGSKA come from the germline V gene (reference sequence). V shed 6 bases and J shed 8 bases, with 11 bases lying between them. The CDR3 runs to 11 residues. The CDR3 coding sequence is TGCAGTGCCGAGCTAGCGTATGAGCAGTTCTTC. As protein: CSAELAYEQFF.

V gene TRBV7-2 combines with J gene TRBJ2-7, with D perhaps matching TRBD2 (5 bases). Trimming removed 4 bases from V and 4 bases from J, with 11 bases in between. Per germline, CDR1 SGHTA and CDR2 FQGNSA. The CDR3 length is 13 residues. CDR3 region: CASSSLGRYEQYF. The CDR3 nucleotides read TGTGCCAGCAGCTCTCTAGGGAGATACGAGCAGTACTTC. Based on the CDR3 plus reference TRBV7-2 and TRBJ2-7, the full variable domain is GAGVSQSPSNKVTEKGKDVELRCDPISGHTALYWYRQSLGQGLEFLIYFQGNSAPDKSGLPSDRFSAERTGGSVSTLTIQRTQQEDSAVYLCASSSLGRYEQYFGPGTRLTVT.

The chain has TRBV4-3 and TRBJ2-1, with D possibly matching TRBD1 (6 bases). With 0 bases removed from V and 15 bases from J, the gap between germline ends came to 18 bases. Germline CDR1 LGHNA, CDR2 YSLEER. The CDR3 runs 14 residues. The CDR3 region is CASSQEVPGHRPFF. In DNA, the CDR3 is TGCGCCAGCAGCCAAGAAGTACCGGGACACCGACCGTTCTTC.

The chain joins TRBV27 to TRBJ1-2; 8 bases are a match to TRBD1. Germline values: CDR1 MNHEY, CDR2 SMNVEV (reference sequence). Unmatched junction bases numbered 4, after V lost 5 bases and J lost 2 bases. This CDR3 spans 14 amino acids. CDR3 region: CASSTQGANYGYTF. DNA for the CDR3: TGTGCCAGCAGTACCCAGGGGGCGAACTATGGCTACACCTTC.

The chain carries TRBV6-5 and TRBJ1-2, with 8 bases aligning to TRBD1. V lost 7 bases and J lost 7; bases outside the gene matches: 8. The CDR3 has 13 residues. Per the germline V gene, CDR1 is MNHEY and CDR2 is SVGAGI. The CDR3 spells CASIRGQGGGYTF. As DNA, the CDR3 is TGTGCCAGCATCAGGGGGCAGGGGGGTGGCTACACCTTC.

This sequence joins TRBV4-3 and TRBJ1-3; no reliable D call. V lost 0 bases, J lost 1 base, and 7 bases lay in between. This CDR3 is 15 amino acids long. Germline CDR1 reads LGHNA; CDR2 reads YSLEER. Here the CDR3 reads CASSQDRISGNTIYF. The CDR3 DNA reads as TGCGCCAGCAGCCAAGACAGGATATCTGGAAACACCATATATTTT.

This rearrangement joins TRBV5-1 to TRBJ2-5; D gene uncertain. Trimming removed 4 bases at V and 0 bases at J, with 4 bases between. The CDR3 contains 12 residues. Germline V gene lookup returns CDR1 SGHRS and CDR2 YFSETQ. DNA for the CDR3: TGCGCCAGCAGCGGAAACCAAGAGACCCAGTACTTC. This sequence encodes CASSGNQETQYF.

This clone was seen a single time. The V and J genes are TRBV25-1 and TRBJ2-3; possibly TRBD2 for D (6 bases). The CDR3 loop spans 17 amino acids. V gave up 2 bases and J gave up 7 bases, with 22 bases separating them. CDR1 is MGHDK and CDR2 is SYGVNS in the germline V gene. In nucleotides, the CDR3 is TGTGCCAGCAGTGAACCTCTCGGGCGGGAAGGGAAGAATACGCAGTATTTT. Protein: CASSEPLGREGKNTQYF.

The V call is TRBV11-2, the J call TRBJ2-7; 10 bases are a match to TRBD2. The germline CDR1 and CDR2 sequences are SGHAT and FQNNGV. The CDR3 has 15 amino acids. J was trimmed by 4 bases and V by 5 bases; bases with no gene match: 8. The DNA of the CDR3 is TGTGCCAGCAGCCAGGTAGCGGGAGGAAATTACGAGCAGTACTTC. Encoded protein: CASSQVAGGNYEQYF.

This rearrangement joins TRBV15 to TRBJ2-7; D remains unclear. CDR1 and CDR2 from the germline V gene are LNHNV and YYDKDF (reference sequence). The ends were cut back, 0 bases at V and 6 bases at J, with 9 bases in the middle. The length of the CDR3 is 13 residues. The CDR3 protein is CATSRDVQREQYF. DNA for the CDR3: TGTGCCACCAGCAGAGATGTCCAACGCGAGCAGTACTTC.

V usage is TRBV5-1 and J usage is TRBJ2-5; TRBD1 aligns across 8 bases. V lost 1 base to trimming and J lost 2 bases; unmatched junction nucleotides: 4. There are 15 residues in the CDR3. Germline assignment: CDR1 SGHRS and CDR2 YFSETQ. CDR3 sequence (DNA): TGCGCCAGCAGCTTGTCAGGGGGCGAACAAGAGACCCAGTACTTC. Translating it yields CASSLSGGEQETQYF.

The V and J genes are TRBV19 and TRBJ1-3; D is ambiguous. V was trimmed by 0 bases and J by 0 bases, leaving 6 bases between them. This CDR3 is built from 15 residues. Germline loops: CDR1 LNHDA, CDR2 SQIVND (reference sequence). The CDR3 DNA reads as TGTGCCAGTAGTATAGACAGGCACTCTGGAAACACCATATATTTT. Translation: CASSIDRHSGNTIYF.

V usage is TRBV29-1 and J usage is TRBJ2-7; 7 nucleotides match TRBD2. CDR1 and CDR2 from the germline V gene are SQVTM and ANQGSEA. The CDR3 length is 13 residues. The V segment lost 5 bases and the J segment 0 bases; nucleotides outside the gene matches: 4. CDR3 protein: CSVIGGSSYEQYF. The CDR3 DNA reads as TGCAGCGTTATTGGCGGGAGCTCCTACGAGCAGTACTTC.

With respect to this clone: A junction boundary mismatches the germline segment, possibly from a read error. CDR3 region: CASSLDRGNEQFF. The CDR3 DNA reads as TGTGCCAGCAGCCTAGATCGGGGGAATGAGCAGTTCTTC. J is TRBJ2-1 and V is TRBV11-2; weak D call: TRBD2 (6 bases). CDR3 size: 13 residues. Germline V gene data show CDR1 as SGHAT and CDR2 as FQNNGV.

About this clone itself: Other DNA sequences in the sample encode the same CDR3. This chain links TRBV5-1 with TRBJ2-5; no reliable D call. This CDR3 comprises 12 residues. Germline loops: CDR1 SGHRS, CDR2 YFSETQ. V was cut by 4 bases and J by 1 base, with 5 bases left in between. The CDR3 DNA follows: TGCGCCAGCAGCCTAATCCAAGAGACCCAGTACTTC. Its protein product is CASSLIQETQYF.

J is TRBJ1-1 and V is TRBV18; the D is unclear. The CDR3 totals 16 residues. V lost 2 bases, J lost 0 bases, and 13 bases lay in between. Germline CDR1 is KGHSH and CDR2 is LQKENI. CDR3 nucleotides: TGTGCCAGCTCACCAGTCCAGAGGAGGATGAACACTGAAGCTTTCTTT. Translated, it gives CASSPVQRRMNTEAFF.

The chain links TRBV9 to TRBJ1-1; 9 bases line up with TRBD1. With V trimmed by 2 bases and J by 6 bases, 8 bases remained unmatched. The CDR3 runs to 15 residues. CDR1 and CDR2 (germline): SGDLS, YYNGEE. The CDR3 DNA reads TGTGCCAGCAGCGTCGCTGGACAGGGGACAGCTGAAGCTTTCTTT. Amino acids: CASSVAGQGTAEAFF. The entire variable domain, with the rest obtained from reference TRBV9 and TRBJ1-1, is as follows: DSGVTQTPKHLITATGQRVTLRCSPRSGDLSVYWYQQSLDQGLQFLIQYYNGEERAKGNILERFSAQQFPDLHSELNLSSLELGDSALYFCASSVAGQGTAEAFFGQGTRLTVV.

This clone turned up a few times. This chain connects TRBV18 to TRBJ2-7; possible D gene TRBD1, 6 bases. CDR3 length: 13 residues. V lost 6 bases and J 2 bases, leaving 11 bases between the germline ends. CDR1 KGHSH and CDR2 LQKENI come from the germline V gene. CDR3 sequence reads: CASSWDTAYEQYF. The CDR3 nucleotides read TGTGCCAGCTCGTGGGACACTGCCTACGAGCAGTACTTC.

Here the CDR3 DNA reads TGTGCCAGCAGCTCCCCGTGGGGGCCGGGGAATGAGCAGTTCTTC. Residues: CASSSPWGPGNEQFF. J is TRBJ2-1 and V is TRBV7-9; maybe TRBD1 (6 bases). The germline V and J ends were trimmed by 4 bases and 7 bases, with 17 bases remaining between them. The CDR3 is made up of 15 amino acids. Germline loops: CDR1 SEHNR, CDR2 FQNEAQ (reference sequence).

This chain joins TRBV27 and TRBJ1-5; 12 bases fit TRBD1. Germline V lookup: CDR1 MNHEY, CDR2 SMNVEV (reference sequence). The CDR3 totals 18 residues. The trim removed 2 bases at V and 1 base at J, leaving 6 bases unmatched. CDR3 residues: CASSLRGQGATSNQPQHF. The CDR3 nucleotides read TGTGCCAGCAGTTTAAGGGGACAGGGGGCTACGAGCAATCAGCCCCAGCATTTT.

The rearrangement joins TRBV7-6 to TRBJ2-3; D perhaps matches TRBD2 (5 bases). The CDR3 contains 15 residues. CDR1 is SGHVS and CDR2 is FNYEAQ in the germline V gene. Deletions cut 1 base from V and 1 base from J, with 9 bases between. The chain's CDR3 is CASSLGIGGTDTQYF. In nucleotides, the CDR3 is TGTGCCAGCAGCTTAGGTATCGGGGGCACAGATACGCAGTATTTT.

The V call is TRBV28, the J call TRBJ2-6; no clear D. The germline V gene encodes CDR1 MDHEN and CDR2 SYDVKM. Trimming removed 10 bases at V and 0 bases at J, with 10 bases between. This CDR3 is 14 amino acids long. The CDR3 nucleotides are TGTGCCACCTACTCAGGCTCTGGGGCCAACGTCCTGACTTTC. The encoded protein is CATYSGSGANVLTF. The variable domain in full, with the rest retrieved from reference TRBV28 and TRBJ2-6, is DVKVTQSSRYLVKRTGEKVFLECVQDMDHENMFWYRQDPGLGLRLIYFSYDVKMKEKGDIPEGYSVSREKKERFSLILESASTNQTSMYLCATYSGSGANVLTFGAGSRLTVL.